The source of this T cell receptor beta chain is a study of cytomegalovirus exposure and HLA in healthy donors. This CDR3 is 15 amino acids long. The germline V gene has CDR1 MNHEY and CDR2 SVGAGI. V shed 9 bases and J shed 5 bases, with 22 bases lying between them. The PCR contained 60 Vbeta and 13 Jbeta primers. Sequencing used immunoSEQ multiplex PCR; TCRdb keeps in-frame clones, though not all of them. The sample comprises 200,000 or so clones, 70% to 80% of which are singletons, and 2.5% to 3.5% rests with the top ten. On this clone itself: Its matching antigen is unknown.

Study-level results: In a later analysis, a missense DCLRE1C variant was linked to TCR beta V- and J-gene trimming.

The receptor was isolated from a woman in her 30s in good health and CMV-seronegative. The chain links TRBV6-5 to TRBJ1-1; D is possibly TRBD1 (6 bases). Sample: PBMCs. Here the CDR3 DNA reads TGTGCCAGTGGAACGCCGCCTCAGGGGATAACTGAAGCTTTCTTT. Its protein product is CASGTPPQGITEAFF.